This TCR beta chain was retrieved from a study of T-cell memory formation after mild COVID-19. There are 17 residues in the CDR3. Germline values: CDR1 SNHLY, CDR2 FYNNEI. Deletions cut 0 bases from V and 5 bases from J, with 17 bases between. The sample holds a few counts of this clonotype. Its antigen is as yet unknown. Study-level points and caveats: There was a balanced CD4/CD8 profile in clones contracting day 15 to 85, and later expanders leaned CD4+. Clones which contracted sat mainly in CM and EM if CD4+, and in EMRA if CD8+. The appearance of some responding clones in pre-infection memory suggested that cross-reactive memory joined.

The 5'RACE method, run with constant-segment primers, produced TCR alpha and TCR beta cDNA libraries (carrying sample barcodes and UMIs). From the 5' RACE reads, TCRdb called clonotypes with MiXCR, one entry per CDR3 protein. The data hold around 370,000 distinct CDR3 sequences, with around 21% observed a single time. The source material was PBMCs or a T cell subset sorted from them (not recorded which). The V gene is TRBV2, the J gene TRBJ2-1; D remains unclear. This TCR was recovered from an adult woman who had mild COVID-19 (a few samples of this study predate the infection). Cell type and time point are not known. The CDR3 here is CASSEALQVGLNNEQFF. The CDR3 bases are TGTGCCAGCAGTGAAGCGCTTCAAGTGGGGTTAAACAATGAGCAGTTCTTC.